The 3 T cell receptor beta chains in this list originate from one sample, sequenced in a study of T cells in Graves' hyperthyroidism and ophthalmopathy. The TCR beta CDR3 regions underwent amplification using RNA transcripts as the source. The study used the HTBI primer set for a first-round RT-PCR of the TCR CDR3. In TCRdb, the multiplex PCR reads were re-called with MiXCR into one record per CDR3 protein. The sample has 610,000 or so distinct CDR3 sequences; roughly 50% are singletons. The sequenced sample consisted of peripheral blood or thyroid tissue (not recorded which). These receptors were collected from a woman between 18 and 29 years old with Graves' hyperthyroidism.

This clonotype has at least ten counts. This chain uses TRBV19 with TRBJ1-5; D might be TRBD1 (6 bases). Germline-derived CDR1 and CDR2 are LNHDA and SQIVND (reference sequence). This CDR3 contains 12 residues. The V and J ends lost 9 bases and 4 bases respectively, with 10 bases between them. The CDR3 DNA sequence: TGTGCCAGCAACCAGGGGAATCAGCCCCAGCATTTT. It is translated as CASNQGNQPQHF.

Ten or more counts support this clonotype. The chain joins TRBV11-2 to TRBJ1-2, with a tentative D call TRBD1 (5 bases). CDR1 is SGHAT, CDR2 FQNNGV, per germline. Trimming pared 6 bases from V and 3 bases from J, leaving 14 bases between. The CDR3 runs to 14 residues. The CDR3 DNA is TGTGCCAGCAGTCCAGGCGGGGCCGACTATGGCTACACCTTC. This encodes CASSPGGADYGYTF.

At least ten counts were recorded for this clonotype. The V call is TRBV18, the J call TRBJ1-6; TRBD1 matches at 7 bases. V lost 1 base, J lost 6 bases, and 0 bases stayed unmatched. This CDR3 has 14 amino acids. Germline CDR1 reads KGHSH; CDR2 reads LQKENI. The CDR3 protein is CASSPQGANSPLHF. In DNA, the CDR3 is TGTGCCAGCTCACCACAGGGGGCTAATTCACCCCTCCACTTT.